A selection of T cell receptor beta chains follows, all from one sample in a study of blood T cell repertoires in COVID-19. Measured with immunoSEQ multiplex PCR; TCRdb has only the in-frame clones, and not every one. The data hold some 38,000 clones, with about 90% observed a single time. The source material was peripheral blood. The receptors were gathered from a man aged 55 to 70 with active or convalescent COVID-19. Each CDR3 is given with its conserved first and last residue. The D gene is left open where the match is weak. Clone size is given for some rows only: seen once, a few or many times, or a class if the clone is expanded.

V gene	D gene	J gene	clone size	CDR3 length	CDR3 DNA	CDR3 protein
TRBV25-1	TRBD2	TRBJ2-7	NA	13	TGTGCCACCGAACTAGCGGGAGGGCCTCAGCAGTACTTC	CATELAGGPQQYF
TRBV4-1	TRBD1	TRBJ2-1	NA	17	TGCGCCAGCAGCCAACCGAGGGACAGGGTAATGTACAATGAGCAGTTCTTC	CASSQPRDRVMYNEQFF
TRBV7-9	TRBD1	TRBJ2-7	NA	14	TGTGCCAGCAGCCCCCCGACAGGGACCTACGAGCAGTACTTC	CASSPPTGTYEQYF
TRBV28	TRBD1	TRBJ1-3	few	15	TGTGCCAGCAGTCAGCAACAGGGGAGGGGAAACACCATATATTTT	CASSQQQGRGNTIYF
TRBV7-6	NA	TRBJ1-1	NA	17	TGTGCCAGCAGCTTAGGTAAGCAGCCCAGGGAGGCCGCTGAAGCTTTCTTT	CASSLGKQPREAAEAFF
TRBV10-2	TRBD1	TRBJ2-2	NA	14	TGCGCCAGCCTGGGACAGGTGATGACCGGGGAGCTGTTTTTT	CASLGQVMTGELFF
TRBV5-1	TRBD2	TRBJ2-4	NA	18	TGCGCCAGCAGCCGACTAGCGGGAGGGCCGGGGGCCAAAAACATTCAGTACTTC	CASSRLAGGPGAKNIQYF
TRBV6-5	NA	TRBJ1-1	NA	16	TGTGCCAGCAGTTACAACGTGGTTAGAGGGTACACTGAAGCTTTCTTT	CASSYNVVRGYTEAFF
TRBV2	TRBD2	TRBJ2-5	NA	15	TGTGCCAGCAGTGAAGTGGGACTAGCAGGAGAGACCCAGTACTTC	CASSEVGLAGETQYF
TRBV5-1	TRBD2	TRBJ2-5	NA	15	TGCGCCAGCAGGGGGAGGGAGTTTTTGGAAGAGACCCAGTACTTC	CASRGREFLEETQYF
TRBV7-2	TRBD2	TRBJ2-2	NA	18	TGTGCCAGCAGCTCCTTACGTAGGCGGGAGATTTTTACCGGGGAGCTGTTTTTT	CASSSLRRREIFTGELFF
TRBV6-2/TRBV6-3	TRBD1	TRBJ1-2	NA	15	TGTGCCAGCAGTCCCGCCGGGACAGGGGCCTATGGCTACACCTTC	CASSPAGTGAYGYTF
TRBV5-1	NA	TRBJ2-7	NA	16	TGCGCCAGCAGCAAGGAGGGTACGGATTCGGTTTACGAGCAGTACTTC	CASSKEGTDSVYEQYF
TRBV30	NA	TRBJ2-7	NA	12	TGTGCCTGGAGTCCTCTGCGGGGCGAGCAGTACTTC	CAWSPLRGEQYF
TRBV18	NA	TRBJ2-6	NA	17	TGTGCCAGCTCACCTCTATCTGACTCCTCTGGGGCCAACGTCCTGACTTTC	CASSPLSDSSGANVLTF
TRBV19	NA	TRBJ2-1	NA	21	TGTGCCAGTCGGGTGAATATGGGTCTCGGGGTTGGAGTTCAGAGAAGTGATGAGCAGTTCTTC	CASRVNMGLGVGVQRSDEQFF
TRBV9	TRBD2	TRBJ2-7	NA	15	TGTGCCAGCAGCCAGGGACTAGCGGTACCCTACGAGCAGTACTTC	CASSQGLAVPYEQYF
TRBV3-1/TRBV3-2	TRBD2	TRBJ2-2	NA	17	TGTGCCAGCAGCCAACTAGCGGGGAAAACGAACACCGGGGAGCTGTTTTTT	CASSQLAGKTNTGELFF
TRBV7-8	NA	TRBJ2-5	NA	19	TGTGCCAGCAGCTCGGACTACGAGAGTTTAGAGATTTGGCGGGAAACCCAGTACTTC	CASSSDYESLEIWRETQYF
TRBV4-1	TRBD2	TRBJ2-2	once	16	TGCGCCAGCAGCCGAGGGACTAGCGGGAGTACCGGGGAGCTGTTTTTT	CASSRGTSGSTGELFF
TRBV18	NA	TRBJ1-2	NA	14	TGTGCCAGCTCACCAGGCAGGGTGACTTATGGCTACACCTTC	CASSPGRVTYGYTF
TRBV7-3	NA	TRBJ2-7	few	15	TGTGCCAGCAGCTCCTCCGGCTTACAGGGTAACAAGCAGTACTTC	CASSSSGLQGNKQYF
TRBV10-3	NA	TRBJ2-3	NA	16	TGTGCCACCGGCGGCCTAGGAGGGCCGGACACAGATACGCAGTATTTT	CATGGLGGPDTDTQYF
TRBV4-2	NA	TRBJ2-2	NA	13	TGTGCCAGCAGCAAAGACACTGCCGGGGAGCTGTTTTTT	CASSKDTAGELFF
TRBV3-1/TRBV3-2	TRBD2	TRBJ2-1	NA	15	TGTGCCAGCAGCCAAGGGCTAGCGGGAATTAATGAGCAGTTCTTC	CASSQGLAGINEQFF
TRBV6-5	NA	TRBJ1-6	NA	14	TGTGCCAGCAGTTACGGGGGGGGTGGTTCACCCCTCCACTTT	CASSYGGGGSPLHF
TRBV6-5	NA	TRBJ2-1	NA	15	TGTGCCAGCAGCCACACAGGGAGTCCCTACAATGAGCAGTTCTTC	CASSHTGSPYNEQFF
TRBV7-9	NA	TRBJ2-5	NA	13	TGTGCCAGCAGCTTATCGGGATTTGAGACCCAGTACTTC	CASSLSGFETQYF
TRBV9	TRBD1	TRBJ1-2	NA	15	TGTGCCAGCAGCCCCCGGACAGGGGGTAACTATGGCTACACCTTC	CASSPRTGGNYGYTF